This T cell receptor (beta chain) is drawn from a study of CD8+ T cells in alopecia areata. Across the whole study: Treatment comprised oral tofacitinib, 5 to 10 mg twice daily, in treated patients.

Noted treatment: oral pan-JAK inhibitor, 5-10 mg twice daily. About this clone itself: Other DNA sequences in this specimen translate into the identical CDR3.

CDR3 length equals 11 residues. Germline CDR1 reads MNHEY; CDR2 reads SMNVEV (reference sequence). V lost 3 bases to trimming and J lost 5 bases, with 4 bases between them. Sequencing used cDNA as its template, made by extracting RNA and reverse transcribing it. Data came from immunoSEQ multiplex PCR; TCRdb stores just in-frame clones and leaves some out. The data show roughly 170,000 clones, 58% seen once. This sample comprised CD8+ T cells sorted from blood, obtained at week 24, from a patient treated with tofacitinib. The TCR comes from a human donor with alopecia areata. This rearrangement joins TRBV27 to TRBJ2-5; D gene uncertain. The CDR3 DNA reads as TGTGCCAGCAGTTTGGGGGAGACCCAGTACTTC. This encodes CASSLGETQYF.